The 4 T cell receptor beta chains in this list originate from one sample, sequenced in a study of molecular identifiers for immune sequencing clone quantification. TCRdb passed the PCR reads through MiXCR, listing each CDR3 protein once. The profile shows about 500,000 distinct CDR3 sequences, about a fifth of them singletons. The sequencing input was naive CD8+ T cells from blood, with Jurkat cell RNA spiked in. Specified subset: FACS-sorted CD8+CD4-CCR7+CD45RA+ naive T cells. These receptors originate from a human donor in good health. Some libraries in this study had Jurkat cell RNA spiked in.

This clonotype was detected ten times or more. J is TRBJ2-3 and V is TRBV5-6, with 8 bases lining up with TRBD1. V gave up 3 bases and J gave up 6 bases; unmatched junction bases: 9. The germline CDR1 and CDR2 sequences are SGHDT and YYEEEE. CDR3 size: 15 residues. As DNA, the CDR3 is TGTGCCAGCAGCTCCCCAGGGGGCGATTACGATACGCAGTATTTT. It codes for CASSSPGGDYDTQYF.

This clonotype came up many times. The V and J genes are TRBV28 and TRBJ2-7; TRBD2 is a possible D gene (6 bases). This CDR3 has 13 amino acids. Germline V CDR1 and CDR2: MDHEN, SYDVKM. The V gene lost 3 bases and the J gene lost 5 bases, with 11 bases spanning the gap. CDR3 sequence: CASSFRGKNEQYF. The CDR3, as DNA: TGTGCCAGCAGTTTCCGGGGGAAGAACGAGCAGTACTTC. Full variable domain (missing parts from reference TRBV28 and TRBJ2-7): DVKVTQSSRYLVKRTGEKVFLECVQDMDHENMFWYRQDPGLGLRLIYFSYDVKMKEKGDIPEGYSVSREKKERFSLILESASTNQTSMYLCASSFRGKNEQYFGPGTRLTVT.

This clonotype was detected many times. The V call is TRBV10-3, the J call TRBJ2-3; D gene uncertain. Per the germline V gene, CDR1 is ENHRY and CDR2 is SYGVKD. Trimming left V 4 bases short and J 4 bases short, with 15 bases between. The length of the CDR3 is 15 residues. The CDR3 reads CAISVGESSADTQYF. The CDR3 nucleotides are TGTGCCATCAGTGTTGGTGAGAGTAGTGCAGATACGCAGTATTTT.

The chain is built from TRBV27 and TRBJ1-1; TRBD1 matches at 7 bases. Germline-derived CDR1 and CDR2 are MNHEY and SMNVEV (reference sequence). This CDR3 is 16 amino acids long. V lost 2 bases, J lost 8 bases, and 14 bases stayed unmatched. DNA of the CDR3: TGTGCCAGCAGTTTAACACGGACAGGACTGAGACAGGAAGCTTTCTTT. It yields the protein CASSLTRTGLRQEAFF.